This TCR beta chain appears in the sequencing data of a study of blood T cells in healthy people across ages. The study, taken as a whole, reports: Estimated diversity that came from one million T cells was considered an underestimate. In long-lived donors, naive CD4+ cell counts and diversity exceeded those of aged donors. Roughly linear declines in TCR beta diversity per million T cells occurred with age.

No fewer than 5.5 micrograms of total RNA were isolated from every sample. With respect to this clonotype: Its antigen remains unidentified.

The CDR3 contains 15 residues. V lost 5 bases, J lost 0 bases, and 8 bases stayed unmatched. Germline-derived CDR1 and CDR2 are DFQATT and SNEGSKA (reference sequence). The second PCR ran about 6 to 12 cycles with a sample-barcoded 5' primer and J-beta primers. A single record per CDR3 protein comes from TCRdb applying MiXCR to the 5' RACE reads. This sample has over 600,000 distinct CDR3 sequences, with approximately 60% found just once. The material sequenced was blood. J is TRBJ1-2 and V is TRBV20-1; 8 bases are shared with TRBD1. This receptor was taken from a man aged 35-49 years in good health. The CDR3 nucleotides read TGCAGTGCTTCCGGGACAGGAGGATCTAACTATGGCTACACCTTC. Translating gives CSASGTGGSNYGYTF.